This TCR beta chain appears in the sequencing data of a study of CD8+CD57+ T cells in acquired aplastic anemia. Per germline, CDR1 SGHAT and CDR2 FQDESV (reference sequence). The CDR3 contains 19 residues. J gave up 5 bases and V 6 bases, and 19 bases lay outside the gene matches. Genomic DNA provided the template from which TCR beta VDJ and CDR3 profiles were obtained. A single record per CDR3 protein comes from TCRdb applying MiXCR to the reads. The sample has 120,000 or so distinct CDR3 sequences; 30% to 45% are singletons. Selection for sequencing was limited to patients who had shown CD8+CD57+ cell expansion by flow cytometry. Severe acquired aplastic anemia was present in all patients. Untreated patients provided the blood samples, with no therapy given before sampling. With respect to this clonotype: Its antigen remains unidentified.

Study results and limitations: Both patients and controls carried the same twenty-nine CD8+ CDR3 sequences. Levels of CD8+ Simpson's diversity were not significantly distinct in patients versus controls.

The sample comprised sorted CD4+, CD8+, or CD8+CD57+ T cells (not recorded which) from PBMCs. The sequence was collected from a human donor with aplastic anemia. V is TRBV11-1 and J is TRBJ1-5; 10 bases match TRBD1. This CDR3 is CASSRWTSGGQGRYQPQHF. Written as DNA, the CDR3 is TGTGCCAGCAGTCGTTGGACTAGCGGGGGACAGGGGAGGTATCAGCCCCAGCATTTT.